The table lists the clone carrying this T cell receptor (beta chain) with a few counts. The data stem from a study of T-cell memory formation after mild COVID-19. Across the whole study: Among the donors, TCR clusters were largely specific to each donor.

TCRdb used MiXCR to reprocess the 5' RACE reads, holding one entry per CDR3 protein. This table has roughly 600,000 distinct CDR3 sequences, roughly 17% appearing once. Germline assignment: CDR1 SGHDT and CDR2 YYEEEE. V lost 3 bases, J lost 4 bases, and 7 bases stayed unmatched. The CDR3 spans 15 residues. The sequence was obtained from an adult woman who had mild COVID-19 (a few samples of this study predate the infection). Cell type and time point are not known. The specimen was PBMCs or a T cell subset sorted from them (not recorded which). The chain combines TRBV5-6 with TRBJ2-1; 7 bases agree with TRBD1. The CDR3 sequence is CASSYGTARYNEQFF. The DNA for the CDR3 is TGTGCCAGCAGCTACGGGACAGCCCGATACAATGAGCAGTTCTTC.